This T cell receptor (beta chain) was documented in a study of blood T cell repertoires in COVID-19. Study background: T cells, B-cell-depleted T cells, or PBMCs provided the cDNA or gDNA that served as material.

CDR3 size: 16 residues. Germline V CDR1 and CDR2: SGHNT, YENEEA. The V gene lost 1 base and the J gene lost 2 bases, with 14 bases spanning the gap. Sequencing was performed with immunoSEQ multiplex PCR; in TCRdb, only in-frame clones are kept and a portion is missing. The profile shows roughly 520,000 clones, around nine tenths of them singletons. Participant ages covered 18 to 89 years across 24 US areas. The sample consisted of PBMCs or T cells enriched from blood (not recorded which). This TCR was recovered from a woman aged 40 to 50 who had recovered from COVID-19. The chain carries TRBV11-3 and TRBJ2-5; D may be TRBD1 (5 bases). The CDR3: CASSLGTSTEQETQYF. The DNA of the CDR3 is TGTGCCAGCAGCTTAGGGACATCCACCGAACAAGAGACCCAGTACTTC.